This T cell receptor beta chain was found in a study of response to subunit inactivated influenza vaccine. TCRdb itself ran the RT-PCR reads through MiXCR, one entry per CDR3 protein. This table holds hundreds of thousands of distinct CDR3 sequences, about 10% found once. This clonotype occurred a few times. The CDR3 covers 13 residues. V was trimmed by 3 bases and J by 6 bases, leaving 12 bases between them. CDR1 is DFQATT, CDR2 SNEGSKA, per germline (reference sequence). These data were also filed under a second study, of T cells expressing NK-cell markers. In that study: UMIs were included in TCR beta cDNA generated by 5'RACE template switching. The study drew TCR beta repertoires from sorted CD3+CD56+NKG2C+, CD3+CD56+NKG2C- and CD3+CD56-NKG2C+ T cells. Expanded clones of NKG2C+ T cells had an unclear HCMV specificity.

The sequence derives from a man aged 45 to 65 who received an inactivated influenza vaccine. Source: PBMCs from blood, taken on the day of vaccination. This chain joins TRBV20-1 and TRBJ2-1, with a tentative D call TRBD1 (6 bases). As DNA, the CDR3 is TGCAGTGCTAGCTTAACAGGGTTCAATGAGCAGTTCTTC. Its protein is CSASLTGFNEQFF.